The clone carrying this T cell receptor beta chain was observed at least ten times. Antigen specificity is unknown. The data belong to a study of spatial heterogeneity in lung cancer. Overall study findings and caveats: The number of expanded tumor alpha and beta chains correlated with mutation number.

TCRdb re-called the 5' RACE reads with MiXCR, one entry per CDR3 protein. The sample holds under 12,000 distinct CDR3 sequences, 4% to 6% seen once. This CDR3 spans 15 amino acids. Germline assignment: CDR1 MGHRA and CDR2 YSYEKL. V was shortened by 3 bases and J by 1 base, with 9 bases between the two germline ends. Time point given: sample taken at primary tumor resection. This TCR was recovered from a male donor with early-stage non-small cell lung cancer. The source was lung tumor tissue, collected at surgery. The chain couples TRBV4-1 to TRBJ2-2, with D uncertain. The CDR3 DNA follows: TGCGCCAGCAGCCAGGAGCAGTGGAACACCGGGGAGCTGTTTTTT. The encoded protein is CASSQEQWNTGELFF.